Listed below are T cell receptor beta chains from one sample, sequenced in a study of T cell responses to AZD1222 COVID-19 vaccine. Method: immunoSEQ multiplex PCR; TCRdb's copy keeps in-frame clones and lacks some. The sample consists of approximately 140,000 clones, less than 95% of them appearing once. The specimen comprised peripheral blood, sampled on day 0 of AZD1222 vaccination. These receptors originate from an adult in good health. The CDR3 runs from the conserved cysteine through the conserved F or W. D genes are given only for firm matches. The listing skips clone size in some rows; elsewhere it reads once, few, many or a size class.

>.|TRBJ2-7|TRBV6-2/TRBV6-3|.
CASSYSRGGTLYEQYF
TGTGCCAGCAGTTATTCGCGGGGAGGGACACTCTACGAGCAGTACTTC
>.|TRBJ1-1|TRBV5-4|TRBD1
CASSSGQGLEAFF
TGTGCCAGCAGCTCCGGACAGGGCCTTGAAGCTTTCTTT
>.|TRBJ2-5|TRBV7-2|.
CASSSGRPATQYF
TGTGCCAGCAGCTCGGGACGCCCGGCGACCCAGTACTTC
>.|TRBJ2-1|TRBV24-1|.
CATSDLLSPTNEQFF
TGTGCCACCAGTGATTTGCTGTCCCCAACGAATGAGCAGTTCTTC
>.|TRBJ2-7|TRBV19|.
CASSDGGTRYEQYF
TGTGCCAGTAGCGACGGGGGTACCCGCTACGAGCAGTACTTC
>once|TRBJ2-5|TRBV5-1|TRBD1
CASGTEETQYF
TGCGCCAGCGGGACAGAAGAGACCCAGTACTTC
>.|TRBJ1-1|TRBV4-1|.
CASKEGAWGTEAFF
TGCGCCAGTAAAGAAGGGGCCTGGGGAACTGAAGCTTTCTTT
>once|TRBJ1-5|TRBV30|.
CAWGPGRLSNQPQHF
TGTGCCTGGGGCCCAGGACGACTTAGCAATCAGCCCCAGCATTTT
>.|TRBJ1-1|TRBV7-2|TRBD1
CASSPRQGDNTEAFF
TGTGCCAGCAGCCCGCGACAGGGGGATAACACTGAAGCTTTCTTT
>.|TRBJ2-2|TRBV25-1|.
CASSVRGSYTGELFF
TGTGCCAGCAGTGTGCGGGGAAGTTACACCGGGGAGCTGTTTTTT
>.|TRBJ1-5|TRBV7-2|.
CASSLEGWSNQPQHF
TGTGCCAGCAGCTTAGAGGGATGGAGCAATCAGCCCCAGCATTTT
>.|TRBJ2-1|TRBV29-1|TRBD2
CSSLSGLVGDEQFF
TGCAGCTCCCTCTCCGGACTAGTAGGCGATGAGCAGTTCTTC
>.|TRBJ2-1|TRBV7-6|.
CASSLEAAAGAVNEQFF
TGTGCCAGCAGCTTAGAGGCCGCAGCGGGCGCCGTCAATGAGCAGTTCTTC
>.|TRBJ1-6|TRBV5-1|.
CASSLAGYNSPLHF
TGCGCCAGCAGCTTGGCAGGCTATAATTCACCCCTCCACTTT
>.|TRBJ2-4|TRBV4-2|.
CASSQAWQLAKNIQYF
TGTGCCAGCAGCCAAGCCTGGCAGTTAGCCAAAAACATTCAGTACTTC
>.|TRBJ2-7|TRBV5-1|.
CASSVAGGPYEQYF
TGCGCCAGCAGCGTCGCTGGGGGACCCTACGAGCAGTACTTC
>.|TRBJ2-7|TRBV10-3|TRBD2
CAISVGLAGSSYEQYF
TGTGCCATCAGTGTCGGTCTAGCGGGAAGCTCCTACGAGCAGTACTTC
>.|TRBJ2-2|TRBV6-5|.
CASSYRPGGELFF
TGTGCCAGCAGTTACCGACCGGGCGGGGAGCTGTTTTTT
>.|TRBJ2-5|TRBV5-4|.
CASSFSAAEETQYF
TGTGCCAGCAGCTTCAGCGCGGCAGAAGAGACCCAGTACTTC
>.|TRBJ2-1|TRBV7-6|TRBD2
CASSLRGLAGEYEQFF
TGTGCCAGCAGCTTAAGGGGACTAGCGGGAGAGTATGAGCAGTTCTTC
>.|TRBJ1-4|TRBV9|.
CASSPSGGGGWEKLFF
TGTGCCAGCAGCCCCTCCGGTGGAGGGGGATGGGAAAAACTGTTTTTT
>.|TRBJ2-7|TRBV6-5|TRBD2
CASGYSRLAGGEQYF
TGTGCCAGCGGTTATTCGAGGCTAGCGGGGGGGGAGCAGTACTTC
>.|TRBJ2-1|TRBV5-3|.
CARSLDHEQFF
TGTGCCAGAAGCCTCGACCATGAGCAGTTCTTC
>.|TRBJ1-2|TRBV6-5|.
CASLIHTSYGYTF
TGTGCCAGCTTAATTCACACCTCATATGGCTACACCTTC
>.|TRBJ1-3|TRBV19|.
CASRQRGDTIYF
TGTGCCAGTAGGCAACGGGGGGACACCATATATTTT
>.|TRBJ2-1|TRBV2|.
CALSSGNEQFF
TGTGCCCTGAGCTCGGGGAATGAGCAGTTCTTC
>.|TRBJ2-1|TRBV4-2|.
CASSQYNEQFF
TGTGCCAGCAGCCAATACAATGAGCAGTTCTTC
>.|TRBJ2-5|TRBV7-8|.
CASSAHQETQYF
TGTGCCAGCAGCGCCCACCAAGAGACCCAGTACTTC
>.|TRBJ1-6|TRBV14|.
CASSHITGNSPLHF
TGTGCCAGCAGCCATATAACAGGGAATTCACCCCTCCACTTT
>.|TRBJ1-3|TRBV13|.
CASSSYNGGNTIYF
TGTGCCAGCAGCTCCTACAACGGGGGAAACACCATATATTTT
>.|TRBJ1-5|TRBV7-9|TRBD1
CASSPVVRGRGQPQHF
TGTGCCAGCAGCCCCGTCGTGAGGGGGCGAGGTCAGCCCCAGCATTTT
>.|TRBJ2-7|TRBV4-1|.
CASSQTVVLTGEQYF
TGCGCCAGCAGCCAAACTGTGGTCCTAACGGGCGAGCAGTACTTC
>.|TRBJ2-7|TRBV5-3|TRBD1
CARSWETGGSCEQYF
TGTGCCAGAAGCTGGGAGACAGGGGGATCTTGCGAGCAGTACTTC
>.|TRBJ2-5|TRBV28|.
CASSDGRWATQYF
TGTGCCAGCAGTGACGGCAGGTGGGCGACCCAGTACTTC
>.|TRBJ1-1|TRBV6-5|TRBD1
CASSKLPGQGAQAFF
TGTGCCAGCAGCAAACTACCGGGACAGGGGGCGCAAGCTTTCTTT
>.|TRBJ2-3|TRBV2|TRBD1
CASKLQGASTDTQYF
TGTGCCAGCAAGCTACAGGGGGCCAGCACAGATACGCAGTATTTT
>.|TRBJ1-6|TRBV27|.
CASKSTGYNSPLHF
TGTGCCAGCAAATCGACGGGTTATAATTCACCCCTCCACTTT
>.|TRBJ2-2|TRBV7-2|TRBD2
CASSYLAGGPTGELFF
TGTGCCAGCAGTTATCTAGCGGGGGGTCCCACCGGGGAGCTGTTTTTT
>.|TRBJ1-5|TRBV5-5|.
CASNPVWGQSNQPQHF
TGTGCCAGCAACCCGGTTTGGGGGCAGAGCAATCAGCCCCAGCATTTT
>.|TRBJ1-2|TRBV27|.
CASSFTGFLGDGYTF
TGTGCCAGCAGTTTTACAGGGTTTTTGGGAGATGGCTACACCTTC
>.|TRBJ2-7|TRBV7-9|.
CASCRGRAYEQYF
TGTGCCAGCTGCCGGGGACGCGCCTACGAGCAGTACTTC
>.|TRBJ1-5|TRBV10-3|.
CAASQGWRVPNQPQHF
TGTGCCGCCTCACAGGGATGGAGGGTCCCTAATCAGCCCCAGCATTTT
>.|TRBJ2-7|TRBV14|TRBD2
CASSLTTSGRRNF
TGTGCCAGCAGCCTCACGACTAGCGGGAGGCGGAACTTC
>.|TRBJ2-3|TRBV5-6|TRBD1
CASSKDRGRFTDTQYF
TGTGCCAGCAGCAAGGACAGGGGACGTTTCACAGATACGCAGTATTTT
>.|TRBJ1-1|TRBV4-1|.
CASSQDRGGTEAFF
TGCGCCAGCAGCCAAGACAGGGGCGGGACTGAAGCTTTCTTT
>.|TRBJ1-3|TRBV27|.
CASSSRGYRNTIYF
TGTGCCAGCAGTTCGAGGGGATACCGAAACACCATATATTTT
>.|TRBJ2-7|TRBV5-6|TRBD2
CASRGLADSYEQYF
TGTGCCAGCAGAGGACTAGCGGACTCCTACGAGCAGTACTTC